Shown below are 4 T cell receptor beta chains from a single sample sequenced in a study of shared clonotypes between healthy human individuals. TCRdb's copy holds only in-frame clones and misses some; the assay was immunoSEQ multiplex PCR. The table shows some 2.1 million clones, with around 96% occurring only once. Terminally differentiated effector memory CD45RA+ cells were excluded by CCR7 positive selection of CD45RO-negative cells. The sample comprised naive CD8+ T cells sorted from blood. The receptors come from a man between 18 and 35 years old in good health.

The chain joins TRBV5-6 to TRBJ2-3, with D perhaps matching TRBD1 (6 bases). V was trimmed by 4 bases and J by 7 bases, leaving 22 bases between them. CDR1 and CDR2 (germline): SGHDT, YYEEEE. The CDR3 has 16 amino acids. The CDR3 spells CASSRETGTPGNTQYF. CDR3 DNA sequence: TGTGCCAGCAGCCGCGAGACCGGGACACCTGGAAATACGCAGTATTTT.

The CDR3 bases are TGTGCCAGCAGCGCTACTAGCGGGGGGGAAAAAGAGACCCAGTACTTC. Its translation: CASSATSGGEKETQYF. The gene calls are TRBV7-9 and TRBJ2-5; 13 bases match TRBD2. The CDR3 runs 16 residues. V was clipped by 5 bases and J by 3 bases; unmatched bases: 6. The germline V gene has CDR1 SEHNR and CDR2 FQNEAQ (reference sequence). The full variable domain, its missing parts supplied by reference TRBV7-9 and TRBJ2-5, is DTGVSQNPRHKITKRGQNVTFRCDPISEHNRLYWYRQTLGQGPEFLTYFQNEAQLEKSRLLSDRFSAERPKGSFSTLEIQRTEQGDSAMYLCASSATSGGEKETQYFGPGTRLLVL.

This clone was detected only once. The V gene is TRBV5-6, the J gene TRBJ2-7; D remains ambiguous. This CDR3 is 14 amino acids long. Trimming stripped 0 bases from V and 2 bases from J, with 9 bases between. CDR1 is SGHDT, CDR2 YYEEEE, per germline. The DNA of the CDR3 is TGTGCCAGCAGCTTGGCTTCAGGTCCCTACGAGCAGTACTTC. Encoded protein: CASSLASGPYEQYF.

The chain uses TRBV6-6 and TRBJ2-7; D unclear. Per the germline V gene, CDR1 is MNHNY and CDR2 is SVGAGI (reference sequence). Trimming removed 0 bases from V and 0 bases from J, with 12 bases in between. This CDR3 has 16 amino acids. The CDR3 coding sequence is TGTGCCAGCAGTTACTCGGACGTAAGGAGCTCCTACGAGCAGTACTTC. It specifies CASSYSDVRSSYEQYF.